These T cell receptor beta chains were read from a single sample in a study of cytomegalovirus exposure and HLA in healthy donors. Assay used: immunoSEQ multiplex PCR; TCRdb lists only in-frame clones, some missing. Among over 200,000 clones listed, around 78% were seen once. Sequencing was carried out using PBMCs. The receptors shown here come from a woman in her late teens or twenties in good health and CMV-seronegative. Both conserved end residues are part of each CDR3. A D gene is named only where the DNA matches it firmly. For some rows the clone size is stated as once, few or many, or as a class when expanded; others skip it.

CAWSVSRDQPQHF,TGTGCCTGGAGTGTTTCGAGAGATCAGCCCCAGCATTTT,NA,TRBV30,TRBJ1-5,NA
CASSQDRLAGASYNEQFF,TGCGCCAGCAGCCAAGATAGACTAGCGGGGGCCTCCTACAATGAGCAGTTCTTC,NA,TRBV4-1,TRBJ2-1,TRBD2
CASSGQGSSAHYGYTF,TGTGCCAGCAGTGGACAGGGTTCAAGCGCCCACTATGGCTACACCTTC,NA,TRBV2,TRBJ1-2,TRBD1
CAWSPSTNTGELFF,TGTGCCTGGAGCCCTAGTACGAACACCGGGGAGCTGTTTTTT,NA,TRBV30,TRBJ2-2,NA
CASSSTGVNQPQHF,TGTGCCAGCAGTTCAACAGGGGTCAATCAGCCCCAGCATTTT,NA,TRBV27,TRBJ1-5,TRBD1
CAISESLGNTIYF,TGTGCCATCAGTGAGTCTTTGGGAAACACCATATATTTT,NA,TRBV10-3,TRBJ1-3,NA
CASSAPGAGGTEAFF,TGTGCCAGCAGCGCCCCAGGGGCAGGAGGCACTGAAGCTTTCTTT,NA,TRBV9,TRBJ1-1,NA
CASSWTGNEQFF,TGTGCCAGCAGCTGGACGGGGAATGAGCAGTTCTTC,NA,TRBV5-6,TRBJ2-1,NA
CASSLAGEIKPQHF,TGTGCCAGCAGCTTAGCGGGGGAAATCAAGCCCCAGCATTTT,NA,TRBV7-2,TRBJ1-5,NA
CASSLVAGVDSNEQFF,TGCGCCAGCAGCTTGGTTGCGGGAGTGGATTCGAATGAGCAGTTCTTC,NA,TRBV5-1,TRBJ2-1,TRBD2
CASSSWTSGRSSADTQYF,TGCGCCAGCAGCTCCTGGACTAGCGGGAGGAGTTCCGCAGATACGCAGTATTTT,once,TRBV5-1,TRBJ2-3,TRBD2
CASSQDAREVTDTQYF,TGTGCCAGCAGCCAAGATGCGCGGGAGGTCACAGATACGCAGTATTTT,NA,TRBV4-2,TRBJ2-3,TRBD2
CASLSPGQGLTEAFF,TGTGCCAGCCTTTCCCCGGGACAGGGCTTGACTGAAGCTTTCTTT,NA,TRBV6-5,TRBJ1-1,TRBD1
CASRGQQETQYF,TGTGCCAGTAGAGGACAGCAAGAGACCCAGTACTTC,NA,TRBV19,TRBJ2-5,NA
CASSSPEGGKTEAFF,TGTGCCAGCAGTTCCCCCGAGGGGGGCAAAACTGAAGCTTTCTTT,NA,TRBV27,TRBJ1-1,NA
CASSPELAGGGDTQYF,TGTGCCAGCAGCCCAGAACTAGCGGGAGGAGGGGATACGCAGTATTTT,NA,TRBV9,TRBJ2-3,TRBD2
CASSFSGGYGYTF,TGTGCCAGCAGTTTTTCAGGGGGCTATGGCTACACCTTC,NA,TRBV27,TRBJ1-2,TRBD1
CASSRQGATGNTIYF,TGTGCCAGCAGTAGACAGGGGGCAACGGGAAACACCATATATTTT,NA,TRBV2,TRBJ1-3,TRBD1
CASSQGRGTAGTEAFF,TGCGCCAGCAGCCAAGGCCGTGGAACAGCGGGCACTGAAGCTTTCTTT,NA,TRBV4-1,TRBJ1-1,NA
CASSIAAGAYNEQFF,TGTGCCAGTAGTATAGCAGCGGGGGCCTACAATGAGCAGTTCTTC,once,TRBV19,TRBJ2-1,TRBD2